This T cell receptor (beta chain) was profiled in a study of Ad26.COV2.S vaccination and SARS-CoV-2 variants. Looking at the study overall: Intramuscular Ad26.COV2.S doses were given once or twice, 56 days apart.

Some clones are missing from TCRdb's copy, which holds only in-frame ones; the method was immunoSEQ multiplex PCR. Counted here are about 680,000 clones, 70% to 90% occurring once; the ten biggest clones make up about 1.5%. Treatment: 15 to 20 received Ad26.COV2.S at low or high dose, single or two shots; several received placebo; per-sample allocation not given. Samples analyzed were those drawn on day 63 after the first vaccine or placebo injection. It was an adult aged 18-55 years in Boston who was the donor. Expressing Wuhan-strain SARS-CoV-2 spike, an Ad26 vector served as the vaccine. Study findings and constraints: Post-vaccination breadth of spike-specific CD8+ and CD4+ T cell responses was reportedly substantial.

Note on this clone: Its target is not known.

Germline V lookup: CDR1 SGHRS, CDR2 YFSETQ. V gave up 1 base and J gave up 2 bases, with 21 bases separating them. The CDR3 length is 18 residues. The genes are TRBV5-1 and TRBJ2-5; possibly TRBD2 for D (7 bases). The material was peripheral blood, obtained in a trial of Ad26.COV2.S vaccine versus placebo. The TCR comes from a person aged 18 to 65 who received the Ad26.COV2.S COVID-19 vaccine or a placebo. The CDR3 loop reads CASSLPAGKGGPQETQYF. In DNA, the CDR3 is TGCGCCAGCAGCTTGCCGGCGGGGAAGGGGGGGCCACAAGAGACCCAGTACTTC.